The present entry profiles one T cell receptor beta chain with its context. Time point specified: pretreatment peripheral blood. This record comes from a study of PD-L1 blockade in urothelial cancer. Study overall: At 3 weeks (second dose) and 6 weeks after starting treatment, blood was analyzed.

Repertoires were generated with immunoSEQ multiplex PCR, while TCRdb's copy carries only in-frame clones and drops some. The table shows tens of thousands of clones, with 85% occurring only once. The CDR3 is 16 amino acids. V dropped 4 bases and J dropped 8 bases, with 20 bases sitting between them. Germline V gene data show CDR1 as SNHLY and CDR2 as FYNNEI. The source was PBMCs, collected around atezolizumab (anti-PD-L1) treatment. The chain joins TRBV2 to TRBJ2-2; D may be TRBD2 (6 bases). The source of this sequence is a man older than 75 with urothelial cancer. CDR3 protein: CASSAVSGTQGGELFF. The CDR3 DNA reads TGTGCCAGCAGTGCCGTGAGTGGGACTCAAGGGGGGGAGCTGTTTTTT. The full variable domain, completed using reference TRBV2 and TRBJ2-2, is EPEVTQTPSHQVTQMGQEVILRCVPISNHLYFYWYRQILGQKVEFLVSFYNNEISEKSEIFDDQFSVERPDGSNFTLKIRSTKLEDSAMYFCASSAVSGTQGGELFFGEGSRLTVL.